This T cell receptor (beta chain) was found in a study of PD-L1 blockade in urothelial cancer. Overall study: Counts from blood samples showed a median of approximately 150,000 T cells.

Germline V gene lookup returns CDR1 SGHNT and CDR2 YENEEA. The V end lost 3 bases, the J end lost 6 bases, and 5 bases lay between the germline ends. The CDR3 covers 12 residues. PCRs were each spiked with synthetic TCR analog templates. TCRdb keeps only in-frame clones here, not all; method: immunoSEQ multiplex PCR. Counted here are about 86,000 clones, more than 75% occurring once; the ten biggest clones make up approximately 15%. This clone appeared a few times. Noted time point: pretreatment peripheral blood. Locally advanced or metastatic urothelial carcinoma was present in patients. This TCR was recovered from a man between 60 and 75 years old with urothelial cancer. This chain connects TRBV11-3 to TRBJ2-2; D is ambiguous. The sequenced sample was PBMCs, obtained around atezolizumab (anti-PD-L1) treatment. The CDR3, as DNA: TGTGCCAGCAGCTTGCAGGCCGGGGAGCTGTTTTTT. Protein product: CASSLQAGELFF. The full variable domain, completed using reference TRBV11-3 and TRBJ2-2, is EAGVVQSPRYKIIEKKQPVAFWCNPISGHNTLYWYLQNLGQGPELLIRYENEEAVDDSQLPKDRFSAERLKGVDSTLKIQPAELGDSAVYLCASSLQAGELFFGEGSRLTVL.